This entry lists 8 T cell receptor beta chains sequenced from one sample in a study of blood T cells in healthy people across ages. The second PCR ran about 6 to 11 cycles with a sample-barcoded 5' primer and J-beta primers. Each CDR3 protein is one row after TCRdb ran MiXCR on the 5' RACE reads. The sample shows over 950,000 distinct CDR3 sequences, around two fifths of them seen only once. Sequencing was carried out using blood. These receptors all come from a man between 18 and 29 years old in good health.

This clonotype was picked up one time. A single base separates this from a much larger clone, so it may be a read error. This chain links TRBV4-3 with TRBJ2-3; 12 bases agree with TRBD2. Germline V gives CDR1 LGHNA, CDR2 YSLEER. The CDR3 is 18 amino acids. CDR3 sequence: CASSQDLAGGLLTDAQYF. The CDR3 DNA is TGCGCCAGCAGCCAAGATCTAGCGGGGGGGCTTTTAACAGATGCGCAGTATTTT.

The genes are TRBV29-1 and TRBJ1-2; D is perhaps TRBD1 (5 bases). Germline V CDR1 and CDR2: SQVTM, ANQGSEA. The CDR3 spans 13 residues. V lost 1 base, J lost 5 bases, and 11 bases lay in between. As DNA, the CDR3 is TGCAGCGTTGAAGGGCCAGGGCGATATGGCTACACCTTC. Translating it yields CSVEGPGRYGYTF.

Points on this clonotype: A read error may account for a junction end that differs from germline. As DNA, the CDR3 is TGTACCAGCAGCTTAGCGGAGCAGGGGATTGGCGAGCAGTACTTC. Protein product: CTSSLAEQGIGEQYF. This chain connects TRBV11-1 to TRBJ2-4; D is tentatively TRBD1 or TRBD2 (6 bases each). The last part of the DNA fits TRBJ2-7 better; the J call may be wrong. The CDR3 spans 15 residues. Germline V gene lookup returns CDR1 SGHAT and CDR2 FQDESV (reference sequence).

This clonotype appeared a few times. V is TRBV20-1 and J is TRBJ2-1, with 8 bases that match TRBD2. The CDR3 contains 17 residues. The V gene end was trimmed by 1 base and the J gene end by 3 bases; junction bases not matched to a gene: 11. Germline loops: CDR1 DFQATT, CDR2 SNEGSKA (reference sequence). The DNA for the CDR3 is TGCAGTGCTAGAGCCCAAGGTCTAGCGGGTGGCTACAATGAGCAGTTCTTC. Residues: CSARAQGLAGGYNEQFF.

The CDR3 region has the DNA TGTGCCAGCAGCTTAGTGGCTAGCGGCCTCAATGAGCAGTACTTC. Translating it yields CASSLVASGLNEQYF. The V call is TRBV7-9, the J call TRBJ2-4, with 7 bases fitting TRBD2. The germline V gene has CDR1 SEHNR and CDR2 FQNEAQ (reference sequence). J lost 13 bases, V lost 1 base, and 13 bases had no gene match. The CDR3 is 15 residues long.

J is TRBJ2-1 and V is TRBV2; the D is unclear. The J call may not be correct, given that the DNA end is closer to TRBJ2-7. Germline CDR1 reads SNHLY; CDR2 reads FYNNEI. This CDR3 has 14 residues. The CDR3 DNA reads TGTGCCAGCAGTGAAGACTCGAATTACAATGAGCAGTACTTC. It encodes CASSEDSNYNEQYF.

The chain is built from TRBV6-1 and TRBJ1-4, with 7 bases aligning to TRBD1. J was trimmed by 2 bases and V by 7 bases; bases with no gene match: 10. The V gene's germline CDR1 is MNHNS and CDR2 SASEGT. The CDR3 runs 16 residues. The chain's CDR3 is CASILVTGATNEKLFF. For the CDR3, the DNA is TGTGCCAGCATCCTGGTAACAGGGGCGACTAATGAAAAACTGTTTTTT.

The table lists this clonotype with a few counts. The chain carries TRBV20-1 and TRBJ2-7; tentative D call: TRBD2 (5 bases). The CDR3 consists of 15 residues. Trimming removed 6 bases at V and 0 bases at J, with 18 bases between. From germline, CDR1 is DFQATT and CDR2 SNEGSKA (reference sequence). CDR3: CSAIPYKAGSYEQYF. DNA for the CDR3: TGCAGTGCCATACCGTACAAGGCGGGCTCCTACGAGCAGTACTTC.